These 30 T cell receptor beta chains were sequenced from one sample in a study of vaccination and CD4 T cells after COVID-19. No antigens are known for them. As for treatment: approximately nine-day PBMC culture with coronavirus spike peptide pools or control peptides (ViraFEST assay). The Oncomine TCR Beta short-read assay was applied to DNA of cultured CD4+ T cells. TCRdb redid the calling of the PCR reads with MiXCR, one entry per CDR3 protein. The sample contains roughly 16,000 distinct CDR3 sequences, about 53% of which appear only once. The sample consisted of CD4+ T cells from blood, cultured in vitro, taken before SARS-CoV-2 vaccination. The origin of the receptors is a human donor who had recovered from COVID-19.

This chain connects TRBV6-2 or TRBV6-3 to TRBJ1-1; TRBD1 might be the D (5 bases). The CDR3 spans 14 residues. Trimming cost V 4 bases and J 1 base, with 10 bases left between them. Germline V CDR1 and CDR2: MNHEY, SVGEGT. In DNA form, the CDR3 reads TGTGCCAGCAGTTGGGGGATGGCGAACACTGAAGCTTTCTTT. This encodes CASSWGMANTEAFF.

This chain uses TRBV4-1 with TRBJ2-1; TRBD2 aligns across 8 bases. The V gene's germline CDR1 is MGHRA and CDR2 YSYEKL. J gave up 8 bases and V 6 bases, and 3 bases lay outside the gene matches. The CDR3 length is 12 residues. The CDR3 DNA reads as TGCGCCAGCAGTCGGGGGGGCGATGAGCAGTTCTTC. Protein product: CASSRGGDEQFF.

The table lists this clonotype with a few counts. This rearrangement joins TRBV6-5 to TRBJ2-5, with D perhaps TRBD1 (5 bases). V was pared by 4 bases and J by 7 bases, with 13 bases between. The CDR3 loop spans 13 amino acids. Germline loops: CDR1 MNHEY, CDR2 SVGAGI. The CDR3 is CASSSRQPLTQYF. In DNA form, the CDR3 reads TGTGCCAGCAGTTCCCGACAGCCCTTGACCCAGTACTTC.

The chain carries TRBV7-3 and TRBJ1-6; TRBD1 is a possible D gene (6 bases). Germline loops: CDR1 SGHTA, CDR2 FQGTGA. This CDR3 comprises 13 residues. V was trimmed by 2 bases and J by 10 bases, leaving 9 bases between them. The CDR3 is CASSLFRGSPLHF. CDR3 DNA sequence: TGTGCCAGCAGCTTATTTAGGGGGTCACCCCTCCACTTT.

The chain combines TRBV4-2 with TRBJ2-3; 7 bases align to TRBD1. Germline V lookup: CDR1 LGHNA, CDR2 YNFKEQ. Unmatched junction bases numbered 3, after V lost 4 bases and J lost 2 bases. The CDR3 is made up of 14 amino acids. Here the CDR3 reads CASSLDRVTDTQYF. The CDR3, as DNA: TGTGCCAGCAGCCTCGACAGGGTCACAGATACGCAGTATTTT.

This clonotype was detected once. The chain links TRBV19 to TRBJ1-5, with a weak D call TRBD1 (6 bases). Germline CDR1 LNHDA, CDR2 SQIVND (reference sequence). This CDR3 has 17 residues. The V end lost 5 bases, the J end lost 7 bases, and 24 bases lay between the germline ends. This chain's CDR3 is CASSGVGTQGSGQPQHF. The CDR3 DNA reads TGTGCCAGTAGTGGTGTCGGGACACAGGGATCGGGCCAGCCCCAGCATTTT.

This sequence joins TRBV19 and TRBJ1-2; 7 nucleotides line up with TRBD1. Germline values: CDR1 LNHDA, CDR2 SQIVND (reference sequence). The CDR3 spans 16 residues. The V segment lost 3 bases and the J segment 0 bases; nucleotides outside the gene matches: 7. For the CDR3, the DNA is TGTGCCAGTAGTATGTGGGGGACAGCTACTAACTATGGCTACACCTTC. This encodes CASSMWGTATNYGYTF.

The V and J genes are TRBV20-1 and TRBJ2-3; TRBD2 matches 8 bases. With V trimmed by 6 bases and J by 0 bases, 8 bases remained unmatched. Looked up from germline, CDR1 is DFQATT and CDR2 is SNEGSKA (reference sequence). This CDR3 spans 15 amino acids. Here the CDR3 reads CSARGGLTSTDTQYF. The CDR3 coding sequence is TGCAGTGCGCGCGGGGGGCTGACTAGCACAGATACGCAGTATTTT.

This chain joins TRBV6-2 or TRBV6-3 and TRBJ1-1; D is uncertain. The length of the CDR3 is 15 residues. CDR1 MNHEY and CDR2 SVGEGT come from the germline V gene. V was shortened by 7 bases and J by 4 bases, with 19 bases between the two germline ends. CDR3 amino acids: CASNGFRSHGTEAFF. For the CDR3, the DNA is TGTGCCAGCAATGGATTCAGAAGCCATGGCACTGAAGCTTTCTTT.

The chain uses TRBV2 and TRBJ2-2; 11 positions agree with TRBD1. Germline loops: CDR1 SNHLY, CDR2 FYNNEI. This CDR3 has 14 residues. The V segment lost 11 bases and the J segment 1 base; nucleotides outside the gene matches: 3. In nucleotides, the CDR3 is TGTGCCGGGGGACAGGGGGGGAACACCGGGGAGCTGTTTTTT. Protein: CAGGQGGNTGELFF. Full variable domain (rest looked up from reference TRBV2 and TRBJ2-2): EPEVTQTPSHQVTQMGQEVILRCVPISNHLYFYWYRQILGQKVEFLVSFYNNEISEKSEIFDDQFSVERPDGSNFTLKIRSTKLEDSAMYFCAGGQGGNTGELFFGEGSRLTVL.

This sequence joins TRBV12-3 or TRBV12-4 and TRBJ1-2; possible D gene TRBD1, 6 bases. The CDR3 consists of 14 residues. The germline V and J ends were trimmed by 6 bases and 5 bases, with 16 bases remaining between them. The CDR3 spells CASSSGGRGYGYTF. The CDR3 coding sequence is TGTGCCAGCAGCTCGGGGGGCCGGGGGTATGGCTACACCTTC.

This clonotype was counted only a few times. The chain joins TRBV15 to TRBJ1-1, with D possibly matching TRBD1 (6 bases). This CDR3 has 17 amino acids. V gave up 1 base and J gave up 4 bases, with 19 bases separating them. The germline V gene encodes CDR1 LNHNV and CDR2 YYDKDF (reference sequence). The CDR3 reads CATSRGDITTGGTEAFF. The CDR3, as DNA: TGTGCCACCAGCAGAGGGGACATAACCACTGGGGGCACTGAAGCTTTCTTT.

This chain links TRBV6-5 with TRBJ2-5; D could derive from TRBD1 or TRBD2 (5 bases each). With 2 bases removed from V and 7 bases from J, the gap between germline ends came to 17 bases. Germline CDR1 reads MNHEY; CDR2 reads SVGAGI. This CDR3 region has 15 residues. The DNA of the CDR3 is TGTGCCAGCAGTTACCCCCGGGACGGGGCAGCGACCCAGTACTTC. It yields the protein CASSYPRDGAATQYF.

This chain links TRBV20-1 with TRBJ1-6; D not resolved. Germline CDR1 is DFQATT and CDR2 is SNEGSKA (reference sequence). Trimming took off 0 bases at V and 10 bases at J, with 19 bases between the two ends. The CDR3 has 16 amino acids. The CDR3 is CSARDPNPRPESPLHF. DNA of the CDR3: TGCAGTGCTAGAGATCCCAATCCCCGTCCGGAGTCACCCCTCCACTTT.

This clonotype has only one observation. The rearrangement uses TRBV12-3 or TRBV12-4 and TRBJ2-5; 11 bases align to TRBD2. This CDR3 comprises 14 residues. J gave up 4 bases and V 3 bases, and 1 base lay outside the gene matches. This CDR3 is CASSFGTSGETQYF. In DNA form, the CDR3 reads TGTGCCAGCAGTTTCGGGACTAGCGGAGAGACCCAGTACTTC.

The chain uses TRBV7-3 and TRBJ2-2; 13 bases match TRBD2. In germline, CDR1 is SGHTA, CDR2 FQGTGA. This CDR3 contains 20 residues. Trimming took 5 bases from V and 1 from J; bases not matched to a gene: 13. CDR3 bases: TGTGCCAGCAGCCCCCGGGGGGCGGGACTAGCGGGAATGAACACCGGGGAGCTGTTTTTT. Protein sequence: CASSPRGAGLAGMNTGELFF.

This sequence joins TRBV11-3 and TRBJ2-7; possibly TRBD1 for D (7 bases). This CDR3 contains 13 residues. Trimming pared 8 bases from V and 4 bases from J, leaving 15 bases between. The V gene's germline CDR1 is SGHNT and CDR2 YENEEA. CDR3 in amino acids: CASGSRGVYEQYF. CDR3 coding DNA: TGTGCCAGCGGATCCAGGGGGGTTTACGAGCAGTACTTC.

The V gene is TRBV5-4, the J gene TRBJ2-5; unclear D gene. V lost 2 bases, J lost 1 base, and 6 bases lay in between. Germline CDR1 reads SGHNT; CDR2 reads YYREEE (reference sequence). The CDR3 is 13 residues long. The CDR3 here is CASSFYSQETQYF. The CDR3 region has the DNA TGTGCCAGCAGCTTCTACAGCCAAGAGACCCAGTACTTC.

The genes are TRBV21-1 and TRBJ1-1. TRBV21-1 is shown as a pseudogene. This CDR3 contains 17 residues. This CDR3 reads CASSKRNKPYSNTEAFF. The CDR3 nucleotides are TGTGCCAGCAGCAAACGGAACAAACCTTATTCGAACACTGAAGCTTTCTTT.

This clonotype appeared a few times. The CDR3 here is CSAITNRGLWGAFF. The CDR3 DNA follows: TGCAGTGCTATCACAAACAGGGGGCTTTGGGGAGCTTTCTTT. The chain has TRBV20-1 and TRBJ1-1; 9 bases fit TRBD1. The CDR3 loop spans 14 amino acids. V lost 4 bases, J lost 10 bases, and 13 bases stayed unmatched. Per the germline V gene, CDR1 is DFQATT and CDR2 is SNEGSKA (reference sequence).

The V call is TRBV11-1, the J call TRBJ1-2, with 9 bases identical to TRBD1. The CDR3 totals 16 residues. Unmatched junction bases numbered 6, after V lost 4 bases and J lost 0 bases. Germline V gene sequence: CDR1 SGHAT, CDR2 FQDESV (reference sequence). The CDR3 nucleotides read TGTGCCAGCAGCTGGGGACAGGGCGATTCTAACTATGGCTACACCTTC. Amino acids: CASSWGQGDSNYGYTF.

This clonotype was recorded a few times. The V and J genes are TRBV11-3 and TRBJ2-1; TRBD2 agrees at 7 bases. The germline CDR1 and CDR2 sequences are SGHNT and YENEEA. This CDR3 is 15 amino acids long. Unmatched junction bases numbered 6, after V lost 5 bases and J lost 2 bases. CDR3 nucleotide sequence: TGTGCCAGCAGCCGAAGCGGGACTACCTACAATGAGCAGTTCTTC. It is translated as CASSRSGTTYNEQFF.

This clonotype was recorded a few times. V usage is TRBV6-1 and J usage is TRBJ1-1; the D gene is possibly TRBD1 (6 bases). V was trimmed by 5 bases and J by 0 bases, leaving 7 bases between them. Germline V gene sequence: CDR1 MNHNS, CDR2 SASEGT. The CDR3 runs 13 residues. As DNA, the CDR3 is TGTGCCAGCAGTCGGACAGTGAACACTGAAGCTTTCTTT. This gives the protein CASSRTVNTEAFF.

This clonotype was seen just once. This chain links TRBV12-3 or TRBV12-4 with TRBJ2-7; the D is unclear. V lost 1 base and J 3 bases, leaving 7 bases between the germline ends. This CDR3 has 13 residues. The CDR3: CASSLDRNYEQYF. DNA of the CDR3: TGTGCCAGCAGTTTAGACCGAAACTACGAGCAGTACTTC.

This clonotype was counted a few times. The rearrangement joins TRBV6-1 to TRBJ1-5; no clear D. The ends were cut back, 8 bases at V and 5 bases at J, with 10 bases in the middle. Per germline, CDR1 MNHNS and CDR2 SASEGT. CDR3 size: 12 residues. The CDR3 loop is CASQVGDQPQHF. The CDR3 bases are TGTGCCAGCCAGGTCGGGGATCAGCCCCAGCATTTT.

The chain is built from TRBV12-3 or TRBV12-4 and TRBJ1-4; a weak D match, TRBD1 (6 bases). Deletions cut 2 bases from V and 7 bases from J, with 11 bases between. This CDR3 spans 14 amino acids. In DNA form, the CDR3 reads TGTGCCAGCAGTTTACAGGGGCCGGGTGAAAAACTGTTTTTT. It yields the protein CASSLQGPGEKLFF.

V usage is TRBV19 and J usage is TRBJ2-7, with D possibly TRBD2 on 6 matching bases. Germline V lookup: CDR1 LNHDA, CDR2 SQIVND (reference sequence). V lost 0 bases and J lost 6, with 12 bases in between. This CDR3 has 14 residues. The CDR3 protein is CASSIDPSVGEQYF. The CDR3 DNA reads TGTGCCAGTAGTATAGATCCTAGCGTCGGCGAGCAGTACTTC.

The chain recombines TRBV7-2 with TRBJ1-1, with unresolved D. The CDR3 length is 15 residues. The V gene lost 2 bases and the J gene lost 5 bases, with 15 bases spanning the gap. In germline, CDR1 is SGHTA, CDR2 FQGNSA. The DNA of the CDR3 is TGTGCCAGCAGCTTACGACGTATAGGTGGTACTGAAGCTTTCTTT. Protein: CASSLRRIGGTEAFF.

V and J are TRBV30 and TRBJ2-5; the D gene is possibly TRBD2 (6 bases). This CDR3 comprises 13 residues. CDR1 and CDR2 from the germline V gene are GTSNPN and SVGIG (reference sequence). Trimming pared 1 base from V and 7 bases from J, leaving 13 bases between. DNA for the CDR3: TGTGCCTGGAGTGGTGGTCTCGGGGGGACCCAGTACTTC. This encodes CAWSGGLGGTQYF.

This clonotype was seen only a few times. The rearrangement uses TRBV6-5 and TRBJ1-5; 8 nucleotides line up with TRBD1. The junction had 9 bases not matched to a gene; V was cut back by 0 bases and J by 11 bases. This CDR3 has 15 residues. Germline V gene data show CDR1 as MNHEY and CDR2 as SVGAGI. CDR3 DNA sequence: TGTGCCAGCAGTTACTCTCGGCAGGGGGCAGAGGCCCAGCATTTT. The encoded protein is CASSYSRQGAEAQHF.